This TCR beta chain was identified in a study of cytomegalovirus exposure and HLA in healthy donors. Study-level information: HLA-typed donors were the source of approximately 80 million unique TCRs held in an early data release. Broader study findings: For most subjects, TCR beta sequences were reported to predict HLA-A and HLA-B alleles with accuracy. Highest at DRB1 and lowest at HLA-C, TCR association rates differed among HLA loci in a later analysis. Presence/absence comparisons presumed near-even sequencing depth among donors.

CDR1 and CDR2 from the germline V gene are MNHEY and SMNVEV (reference sequence). This CDR3 region has 11 residues. It was with 60 Vbeta and 13 Jbeta primers that the PCR ran. The data were produced by immunoSEQ multiplex PCR, yet TCRdb's version contains in-frame clones alone and is incomplete. This sample has about 240,000 clones, with 80% to 85% found just once. Turning to this clone: Antigen unknown.

The sample consisted of PBMCs. The V and J genes are TRBV27 and TRBJ2-5; D unclear. The DNA matches TRBJ2-7 better at its end, which makes the J call doubtful. This TCR was sampled from a woman aged 55-69 years in good health and CMV-seropositive. The chain's CDR3 is CASSSFYEQYF. The CDR3 DNA sequence: TGTGCCAGCAGTTCCTTTTACGAGCAGTACTTC.